The following is a TCR beta chain sequence with its context. Here immunoSEQ multiplex PCR was the method, and the copy in TCRdb shows in-frame clones only, minus some. The data contain more than 25,000 clones, around nine tenths of them singletons. Trimming removed 4 bases at V and 7 bases at J, with 13 bases between. CDR3 length: 13 residues. Germline lookup yields CDR1 SGHAT and CDR2 FQNNGV. The sample is drawn from a study of T cells in localized non-small cell lung cancer. This sequence joins TRBV11-2 and TRBJ1-1; the D gene is possibly TRBD1 (5 bases). This receptor was obtained from a female donor older than 55 with stage III squamous cell lung carcinoma. This specimen was peripheral blood, taken before any cancer treatment. The CDR3 reads CASSSPPGLEAFF. Here the CDR3 DNA reads TGTGCCAGCAGCTCCCCCCCGGGACTTGAAGCTTTCTTT.